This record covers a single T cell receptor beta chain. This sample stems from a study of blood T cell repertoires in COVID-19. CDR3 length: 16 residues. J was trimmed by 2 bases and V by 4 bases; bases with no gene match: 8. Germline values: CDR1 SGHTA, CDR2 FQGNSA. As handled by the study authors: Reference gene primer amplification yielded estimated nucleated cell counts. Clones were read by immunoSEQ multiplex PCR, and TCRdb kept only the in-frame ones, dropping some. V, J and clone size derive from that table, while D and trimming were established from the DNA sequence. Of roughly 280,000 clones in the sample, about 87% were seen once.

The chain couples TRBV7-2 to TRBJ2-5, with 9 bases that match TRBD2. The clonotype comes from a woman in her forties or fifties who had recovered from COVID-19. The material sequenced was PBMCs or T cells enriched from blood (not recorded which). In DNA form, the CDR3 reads TGTGCCAGCAGCTCTGGCGGGGGGGCGCGTCAAGAGACCCAGTACTTC. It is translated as CASSSGGGARQETQYF.